The clone carrying this TCR beta chain was recorded a few times. Its antigen is still unknown. The CDR3 is made up of 16 amino acids. V trimming: 4 bases; J trimming: 8 bases; junction bases outside the gene matches: 14. The data stem from a study of early T cells in non-severe SARS-CoV-2 infection. On the study more broadly: The study sequenced bulk RNA from unsorted whole blood, with chains unpaired. Study results and caveats: In VDJdb matching, anti-spike CD8 responses were favored while private and CD4 specificities went missing.

The protocol attached unique molecular identifiers to individual cDNA molecules. TCRdb re-analysed the 5' RACE reads in MiXCR, keeping a single row per CDR3 protein. The table includes about 77,000 distinct CDR3 sequences, about 16% detected once. This TCR derives from an adult who was a healthcare worker with PCR-confirmed SARS-CoV-2 infection or an uninfected control (not recorded which). V is TRBV12-3 or TRBV12-4 and J is TRBJ2-3, with 8 positions matching TRBD2. Sequencing was performed on whole blood. In nucleotides, the CDR3 is TGTGCCAGCAGTTCCCGGACTAGCTTGCGGCAGGGTACGCAGTATTTT. Translation: CASSSRTSLRQGTQYF.